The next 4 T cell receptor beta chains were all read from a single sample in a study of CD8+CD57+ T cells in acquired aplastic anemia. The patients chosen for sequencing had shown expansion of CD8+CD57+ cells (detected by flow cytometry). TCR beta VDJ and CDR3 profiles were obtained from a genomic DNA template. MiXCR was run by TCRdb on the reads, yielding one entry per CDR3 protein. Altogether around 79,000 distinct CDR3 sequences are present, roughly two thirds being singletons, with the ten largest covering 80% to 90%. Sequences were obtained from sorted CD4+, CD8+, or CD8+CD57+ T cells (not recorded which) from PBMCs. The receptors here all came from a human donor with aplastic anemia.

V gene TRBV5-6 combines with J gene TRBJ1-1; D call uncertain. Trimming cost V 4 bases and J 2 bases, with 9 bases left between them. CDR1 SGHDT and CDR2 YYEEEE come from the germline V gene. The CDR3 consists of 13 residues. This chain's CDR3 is CASSLRPNTEAFF. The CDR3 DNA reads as TGTGCCAGCAGCCTCAGGCCCAACACTGAAGCTTTCTTT.

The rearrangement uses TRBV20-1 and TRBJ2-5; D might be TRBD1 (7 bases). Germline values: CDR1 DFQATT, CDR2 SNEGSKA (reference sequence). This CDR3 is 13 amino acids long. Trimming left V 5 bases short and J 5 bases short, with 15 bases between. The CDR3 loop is CSALTTGRETQYF. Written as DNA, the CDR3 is TGCAGTGCTTTGACGACAGGGAGGGAGACCCAGTACTTC.

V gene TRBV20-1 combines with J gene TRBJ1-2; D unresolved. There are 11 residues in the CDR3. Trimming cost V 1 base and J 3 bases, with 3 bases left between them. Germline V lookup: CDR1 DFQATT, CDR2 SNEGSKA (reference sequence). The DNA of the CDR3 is TGCAGTGCTAGAGGGGACTATGGCTACACCTTC. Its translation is CSARGDYGYTF.

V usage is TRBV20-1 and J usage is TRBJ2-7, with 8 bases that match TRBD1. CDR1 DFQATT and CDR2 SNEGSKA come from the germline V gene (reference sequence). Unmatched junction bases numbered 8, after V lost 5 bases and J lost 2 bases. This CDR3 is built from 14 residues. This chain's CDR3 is CSAERDRSTYEQYF. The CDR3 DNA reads TGCAGTGCTGAAAGGGACAGGTCTACCTACGAGCAGTACTTC.